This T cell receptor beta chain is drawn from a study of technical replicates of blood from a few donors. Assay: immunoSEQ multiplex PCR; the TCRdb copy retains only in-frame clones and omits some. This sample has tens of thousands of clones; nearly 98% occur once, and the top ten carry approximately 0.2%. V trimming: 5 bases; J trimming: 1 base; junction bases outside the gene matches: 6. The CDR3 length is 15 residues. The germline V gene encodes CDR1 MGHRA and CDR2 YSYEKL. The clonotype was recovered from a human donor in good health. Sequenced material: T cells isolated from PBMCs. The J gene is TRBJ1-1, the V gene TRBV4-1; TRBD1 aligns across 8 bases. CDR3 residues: CASSTPGQANTEAFF. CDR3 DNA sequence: TGCGCCAGCAGCACTCCGGGACAGGCGAACACTGAAGCTTTCTTT.